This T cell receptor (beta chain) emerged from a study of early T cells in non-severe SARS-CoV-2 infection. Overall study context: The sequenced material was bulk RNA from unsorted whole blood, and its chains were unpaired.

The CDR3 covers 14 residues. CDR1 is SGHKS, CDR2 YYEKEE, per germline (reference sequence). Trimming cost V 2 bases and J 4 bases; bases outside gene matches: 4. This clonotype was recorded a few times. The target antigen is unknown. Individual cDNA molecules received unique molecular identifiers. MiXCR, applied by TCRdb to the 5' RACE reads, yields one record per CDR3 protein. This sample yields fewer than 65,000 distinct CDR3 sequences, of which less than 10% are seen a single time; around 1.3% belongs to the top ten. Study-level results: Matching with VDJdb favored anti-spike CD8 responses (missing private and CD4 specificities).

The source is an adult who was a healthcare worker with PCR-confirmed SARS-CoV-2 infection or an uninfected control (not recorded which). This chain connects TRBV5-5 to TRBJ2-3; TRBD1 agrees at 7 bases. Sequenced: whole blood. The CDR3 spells CASSFRGQADTQYF. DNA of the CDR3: TGTGCCAGCAGCTTCCGAGGACAGGCAGATACGCAGTATTTT.